The clone carrying this T cell receptor (beta chain) was seen just once. What it binds is not known. This entry comes from a study of T cells in Graves' hyperthyroidism and ophthalmopathy. Study results and limitations: Most thyroid clonotypes with frequency above 0.001 were detected in blood.

Regions amplified from RNA transcripts were the TCR beta CDR3 regions. During a first-round RT-PCR of the TCR CDR3, the HTBI primer set was used. TCRdb redid the calling of the multiplex PCR reads with MiXCR, one entry per CDR3 protein. This sample carries roughly 750,000 distinct CDR3 sequences, 16% of them seen once, and the ten largest clones take around 8.1%. After removal of 7 bases from V and 3 bases from J, the junction contained 9 bases not matched to a gene. The germline gives CDR1 SNHLY, CDR2 FYNNEI. This CDR3 comprises 15 residues. The TCR originated in a man between 18 and 29 years old with Graves' hyperthyroidism. The sample comprised blood. The rearrangement joins TRBV2 to TRBJ1-3; 7 bases match TRBD1. The CDR3 sequence: CASTQDRVIGNTIYF. The CDR3 DNA follows: TGTGCCAGCACCCAAGACAGGGTAATTGGAAACACCATATATTTT.